Presented here are 5 T cell receptor beta chains from one specimen sequenced in a study of control samples from healthy donors and cancer patients. Sequencing used immunoSEQ multiplex PCR; TCRdb keeps in-frame clones, though not all of them. The repertoire includes approximately 150,000 clones, under 90% of them detected once, and around 7.6% sits in the top ten. The specimen sequenced was PBMCs. These receptors originate from a man aged 50 to 59 with head and neck cancer.

As for this clone: A junction boundary mismatches the germline segment, possibly from a read error. The chain links TRBV9 to TRBJ2-4; D uncertain. Germline V gene sequence: CDR1 SGDLS, CDR2 YYNGEE. The CDR3 spans 13 residues. The CDR3 protein is CASSPAGPLDLHF. The CDR3 region has the DNA TGTGCCAGCAGCCCTGCCGGACCCCTCGACCTCCACTTC.

The chain employs TRBV28 and TRBJ2-6; possible D gene TRBD1, 5 bases. Germline loops: CDR1 MDHEN, CDR2 SYDVKM. There are 21 residues in the CDR3. Trimming shortened V by 2 bases and J by 2 bases, and 25 bases separated the two germline ends. The CDR3 here is CASSLTDISFSGPAGANVLTF. In DNA form, the CDR3 reads TGTGCCAGCAGTTTAACTGACATATCCTTCTCAGGGCCTGCTGGGGCCAACGTCCTGACTTTC.

This clone was seen a few times. CDR3: CASRSPGQITGELFF. The CDR3 bases are TGTGCCAGCAGGTCCCCGGGACAAATCACCGGGGAGCTGTTTTTT. This chain connects TRBV6-5 to TRBJ2-2; D possibly corresponds to TRBD1 (6 bases). Germline-derived CDR1 and CDR2 are MNHEY and SVGAGI. The length of the CDR3 is 15 residues. The V and J ends lost 6 bases and 4 bases respectively, with 15 bases between them.

The rearrangement links TRBV27 to TRBJ2-1, with D possibly being TRBD1 (5 bases). From germline, CDR1 is MNHEY and CDR2 SMNVEV (reference sequence). This CDR3 has 18 residues. Trimming pared 2 bases from V and 0 bases from J, leaving 17 bases between. The CDR3 protein is CASSLTPGRAHSYNEQFF. The CDR3 DNA reads as TGTGCCAGCAGTTTAACCCCGGGCAGGGCCCACTCCTACAATGAGCAGTTCTTC.

The chain joins TRBV2 to TRBJ2-5, with D possibly called TRBD1 or TRBD2 (5 bases each). The CDR3 consists of 14 residues. Germline CDR1 and CDR2: SNHLY and FYNNEI. Trimming removed 4 bases at V and 4 bases at J, with 13 bases between. CDR3 sequence (DNA): TGTGCCAGCAGTGCGCAGGGAGTGGGAGAGACCCAGTACTTC. Its protein product is CASSAQGVGETQYF.